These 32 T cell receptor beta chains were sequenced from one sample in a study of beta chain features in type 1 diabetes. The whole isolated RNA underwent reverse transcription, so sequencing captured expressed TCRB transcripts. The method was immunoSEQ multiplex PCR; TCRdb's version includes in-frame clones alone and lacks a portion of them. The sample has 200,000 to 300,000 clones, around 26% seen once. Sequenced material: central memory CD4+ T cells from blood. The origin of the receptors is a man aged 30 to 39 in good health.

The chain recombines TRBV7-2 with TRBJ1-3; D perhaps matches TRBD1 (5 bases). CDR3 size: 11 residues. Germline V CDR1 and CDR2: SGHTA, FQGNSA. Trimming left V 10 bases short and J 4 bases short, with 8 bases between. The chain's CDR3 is CATGSGNTIYF. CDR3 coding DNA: TGTGCCACAGGGAGCGGAAACACCATATATTTT.

The CDR3 loop is CASSEPGTVSKNEQFF. CDR3 in DNA: TGTGCCAGCAGTGAACCCGGGACAGTGTCTAAGAATGAGCAGTTCTTC. The chain employs TRBV25-1 and TRBJ2-1; the match to TRBD1 covers 7 bases. The CDR3 spans 16 residues. Germline CDR1 and CDR2: MGHDK and SYGVNS. Germline trimming cut 2 bases from V and 7 bases from J; bases unmatched to any gene: 11.

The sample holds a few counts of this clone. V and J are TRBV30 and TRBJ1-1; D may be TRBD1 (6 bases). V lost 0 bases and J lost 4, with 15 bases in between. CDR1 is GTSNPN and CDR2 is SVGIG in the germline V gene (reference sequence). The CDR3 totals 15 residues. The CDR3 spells CAWSVLGGAGTEAFF. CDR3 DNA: TGTGCCTGGAGTGTACTTGGGGGGGCAGGCACTGAAGCTTTCTTT.

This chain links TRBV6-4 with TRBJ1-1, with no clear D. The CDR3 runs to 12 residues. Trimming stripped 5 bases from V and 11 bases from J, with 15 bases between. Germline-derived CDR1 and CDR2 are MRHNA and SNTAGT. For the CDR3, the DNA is TGTGCCAGCAGTCCTAGACCGGTATTCGCTTTCTTT. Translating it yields CASSPRPVFAFF.

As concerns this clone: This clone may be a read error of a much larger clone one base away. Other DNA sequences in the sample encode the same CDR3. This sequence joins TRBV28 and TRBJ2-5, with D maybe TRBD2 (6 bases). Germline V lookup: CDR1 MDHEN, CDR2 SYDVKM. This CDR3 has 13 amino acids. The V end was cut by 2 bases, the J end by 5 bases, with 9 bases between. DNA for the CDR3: TGTGCCAGCAGTTTAGGGGGAGGCGAGACCCAGTACTTC. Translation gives CASSLGGGETQYF.

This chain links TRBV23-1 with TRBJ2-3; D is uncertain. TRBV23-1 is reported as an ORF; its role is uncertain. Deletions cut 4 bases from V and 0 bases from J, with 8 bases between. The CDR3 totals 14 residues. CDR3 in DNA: TGCGCCAGCAGTCCCTCGGCTAGCACAGATACGCAGTATTTT. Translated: CASSPSASTDTQYF.

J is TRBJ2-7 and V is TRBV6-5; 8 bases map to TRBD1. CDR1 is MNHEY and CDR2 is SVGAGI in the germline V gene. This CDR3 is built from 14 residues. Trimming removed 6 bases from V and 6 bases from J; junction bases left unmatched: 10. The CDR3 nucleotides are TGTGCCAGCAGCCTGACAGGGGTCGTAGGCGAGCAGTACTTC. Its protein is CASSLTGVVGEQYF.

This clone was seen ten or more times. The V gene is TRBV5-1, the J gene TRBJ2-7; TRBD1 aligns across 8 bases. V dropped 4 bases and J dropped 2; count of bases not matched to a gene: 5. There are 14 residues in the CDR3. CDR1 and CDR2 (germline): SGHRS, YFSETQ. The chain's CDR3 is CASSHGQGPYEQYF. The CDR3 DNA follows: TGCGCCAGCAGCCACGGACAGGGTCCCTACGAGCAGTACTTC.

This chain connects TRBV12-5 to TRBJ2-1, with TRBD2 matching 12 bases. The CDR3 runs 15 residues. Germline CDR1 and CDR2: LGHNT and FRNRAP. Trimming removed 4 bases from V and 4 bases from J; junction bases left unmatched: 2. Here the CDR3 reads CASGSGLAGYNEQFF. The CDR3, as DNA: TGTGCTAGTGGTTCTGGACTAGCGGGATACAATGAGCAGTTCTTC.

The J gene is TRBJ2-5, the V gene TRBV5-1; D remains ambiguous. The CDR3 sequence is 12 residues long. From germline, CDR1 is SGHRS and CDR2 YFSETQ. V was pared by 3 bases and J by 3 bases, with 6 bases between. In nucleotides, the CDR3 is TGCGCCAGCAGCTCGGGTAAAGAGACCCAGTACTTC. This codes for CASSSGKETQYF.

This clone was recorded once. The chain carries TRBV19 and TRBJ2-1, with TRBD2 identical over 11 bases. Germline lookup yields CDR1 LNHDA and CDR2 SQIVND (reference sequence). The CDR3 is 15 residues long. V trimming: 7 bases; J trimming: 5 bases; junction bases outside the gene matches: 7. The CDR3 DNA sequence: TGTGCCAGTACCACCGGGACTAGCGGTAACAATGAGCAGTTCTTC. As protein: CASTTGTSGNNEQFF. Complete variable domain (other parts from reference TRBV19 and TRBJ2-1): DGGITQSPKYLFRKEGQNVTLSCEQNLNHDAMYWYRQDPGQGLRLIYYSQIVNDFQKGDIAEGYSVSREKKESFPLTVTSAQKNPTAFYLCASTTGTSGNNEQFFGPGTRLTVL.

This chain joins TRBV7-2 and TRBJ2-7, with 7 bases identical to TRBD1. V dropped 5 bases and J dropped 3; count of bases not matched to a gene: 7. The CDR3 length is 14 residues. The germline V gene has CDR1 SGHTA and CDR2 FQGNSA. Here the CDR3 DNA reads TGTGCCAGCAGCCCATGGACAGGAAACTACGAGCAGTACTTC. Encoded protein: CASSPWTGNYEQYF.

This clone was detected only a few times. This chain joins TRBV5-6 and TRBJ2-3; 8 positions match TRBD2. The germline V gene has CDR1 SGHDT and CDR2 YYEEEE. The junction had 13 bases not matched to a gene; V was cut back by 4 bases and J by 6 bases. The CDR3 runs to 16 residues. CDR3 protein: CASSGGTSRGADTQYF. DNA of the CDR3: TGTGCCAGCAGCGGAGGGACTAGTCGAGGAGCGGATACGCAGTATTTT.

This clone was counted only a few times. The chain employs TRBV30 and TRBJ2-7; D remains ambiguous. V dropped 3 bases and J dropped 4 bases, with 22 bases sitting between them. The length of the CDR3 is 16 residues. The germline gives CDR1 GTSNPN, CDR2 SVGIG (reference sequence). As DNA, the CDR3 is TGTGCCTGGAGGCTCTGGAAGGGTCCCAGCTTTTACGAGCAGTACTTC. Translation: CAWRLWKGPSFYEQYF.

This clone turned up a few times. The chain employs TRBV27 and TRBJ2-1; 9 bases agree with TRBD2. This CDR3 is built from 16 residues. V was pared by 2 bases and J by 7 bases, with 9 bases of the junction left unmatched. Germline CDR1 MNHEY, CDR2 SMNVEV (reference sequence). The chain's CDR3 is CASSLRLSGRWNEQFF. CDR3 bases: TGTGCCAGCAGTTTAAGACTGAGCGGGAGGTGGAATGAGCAGTTCTTC.

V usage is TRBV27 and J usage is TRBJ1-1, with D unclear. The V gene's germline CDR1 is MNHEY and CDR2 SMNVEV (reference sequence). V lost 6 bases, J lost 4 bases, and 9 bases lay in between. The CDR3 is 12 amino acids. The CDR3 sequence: CASRSVGTEAFF. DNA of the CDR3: TGTGCCAGCAGGTCTGTTGGCACTGAAGCTTTCTTT.

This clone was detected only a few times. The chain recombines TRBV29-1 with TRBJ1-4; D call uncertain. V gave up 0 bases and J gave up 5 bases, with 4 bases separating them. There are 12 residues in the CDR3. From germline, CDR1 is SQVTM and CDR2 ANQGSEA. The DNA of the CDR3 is TGCAGCGTTGAAGATATGAATGAAAAACTGTTTTTT. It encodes CSVEDMNEKLFF.

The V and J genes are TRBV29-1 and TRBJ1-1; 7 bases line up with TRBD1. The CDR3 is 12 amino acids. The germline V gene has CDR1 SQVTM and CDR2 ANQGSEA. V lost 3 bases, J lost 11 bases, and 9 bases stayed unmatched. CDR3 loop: CSVDGQEEGAFF. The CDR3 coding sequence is TGCAGCGTTGACGGACAGGAAGAGGGGGCTTTCTTT.

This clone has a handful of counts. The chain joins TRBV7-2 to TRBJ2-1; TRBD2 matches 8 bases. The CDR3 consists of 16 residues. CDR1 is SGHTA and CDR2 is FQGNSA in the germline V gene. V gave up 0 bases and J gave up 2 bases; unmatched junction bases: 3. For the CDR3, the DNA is TGTGCCAGCAGCTTAGCAAGCGGGAGCGCCTACAATGAGCAGTTCTTC. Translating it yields CASSLASGSAYNEQFF. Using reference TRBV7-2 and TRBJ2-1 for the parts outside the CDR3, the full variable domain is GAGVSQSPSNKVTEKGKDVELRCDPISGHTALYWYRQSLGQGLEFLIYFQGNSAPDKSGLPSDRFSAERTGGSVSTLTIQRTQQEDSAVYLCASSLASGSAYNEQFFGPGTRLTVL.

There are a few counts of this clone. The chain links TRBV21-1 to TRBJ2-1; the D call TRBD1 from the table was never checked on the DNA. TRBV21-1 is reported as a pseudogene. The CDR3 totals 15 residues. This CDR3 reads CASSARDSGRNEQFF. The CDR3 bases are TGTGCCAGCAGCGCACGGGACAGCGGTAGGAATGAGCAGTTCTTC.

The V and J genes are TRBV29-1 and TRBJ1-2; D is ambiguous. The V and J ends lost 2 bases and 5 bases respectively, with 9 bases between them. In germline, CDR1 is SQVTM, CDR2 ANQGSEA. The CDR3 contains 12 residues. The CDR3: CSVESDGYGYTF. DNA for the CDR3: TGCAGCGTTGAATCTGATGGGTATGGCTACACCTTC.

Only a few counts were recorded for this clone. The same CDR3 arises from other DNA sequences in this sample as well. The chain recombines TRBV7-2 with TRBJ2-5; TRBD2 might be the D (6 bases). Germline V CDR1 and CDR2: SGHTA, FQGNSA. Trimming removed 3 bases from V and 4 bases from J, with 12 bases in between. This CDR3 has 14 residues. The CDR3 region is CASSFQGGRETQYF. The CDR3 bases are TGTGCCAGCAGCTTTCAGGGAGGAAGAGAGACCCAGTACTTC.

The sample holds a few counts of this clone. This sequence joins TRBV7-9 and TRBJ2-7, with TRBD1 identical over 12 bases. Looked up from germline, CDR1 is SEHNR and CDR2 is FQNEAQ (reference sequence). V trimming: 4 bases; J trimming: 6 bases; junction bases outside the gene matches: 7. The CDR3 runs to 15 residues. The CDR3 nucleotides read TGTGCCAGCAGCTACAGAGGGACAGGGGGCGGCGAGCAGTACTTC. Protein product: CASSYRGTGGGEQYF.

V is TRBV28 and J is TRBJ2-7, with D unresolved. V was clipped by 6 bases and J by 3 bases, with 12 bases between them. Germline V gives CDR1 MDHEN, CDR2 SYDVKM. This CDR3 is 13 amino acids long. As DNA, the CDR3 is TGTGCCAGCAGCCGAGGAGACGGCTACGAGCAGTACTTC. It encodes CASSRGDGYEQYF.

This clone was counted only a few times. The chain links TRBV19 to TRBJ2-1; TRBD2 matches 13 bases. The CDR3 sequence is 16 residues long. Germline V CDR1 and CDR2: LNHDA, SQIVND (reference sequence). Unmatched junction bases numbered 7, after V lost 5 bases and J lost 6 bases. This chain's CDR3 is CASSASTSGRANEQFF. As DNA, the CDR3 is TGTGCCAGTAGTGCCTCTACTAGCGGGAGGGCCAATGAGCAGTTCTTC.

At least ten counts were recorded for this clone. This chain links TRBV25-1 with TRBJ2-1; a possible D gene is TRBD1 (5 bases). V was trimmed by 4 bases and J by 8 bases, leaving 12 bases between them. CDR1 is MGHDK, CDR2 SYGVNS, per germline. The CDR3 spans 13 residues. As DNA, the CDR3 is TGTGCCAGCAGTGCGACAGCGTACGATGAGCAGTTCTTC. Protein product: CASSATAYDEQFF.

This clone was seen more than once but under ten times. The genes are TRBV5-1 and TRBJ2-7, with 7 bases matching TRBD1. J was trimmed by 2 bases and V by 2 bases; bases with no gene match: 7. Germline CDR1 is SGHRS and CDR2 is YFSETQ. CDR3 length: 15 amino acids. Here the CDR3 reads CASSLAGTVAYEQYF. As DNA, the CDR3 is TGCGCCAGCAGCTTAGCCGGGACAGTAGCCTACGAGCAGTACTTC. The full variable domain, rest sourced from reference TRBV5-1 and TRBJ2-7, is KAGVTQTPRYLIKTRGQQVTLSCSPISGHRSVSWYQQTPGQGLQFLFEYFSETQRNKGNFPGRFSGRQFSNSRSEMNVSTLELGDSALYLCASSLAGTVAYEQYFGPGTRLTVT.

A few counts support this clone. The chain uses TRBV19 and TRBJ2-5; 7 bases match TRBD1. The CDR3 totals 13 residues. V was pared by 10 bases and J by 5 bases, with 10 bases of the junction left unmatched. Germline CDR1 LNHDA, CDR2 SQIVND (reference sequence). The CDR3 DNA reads TGTGCCACGAGAAAGAGGGGGCAGGAGACCCAGTACTTC. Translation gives CATRKRGQETQYF.

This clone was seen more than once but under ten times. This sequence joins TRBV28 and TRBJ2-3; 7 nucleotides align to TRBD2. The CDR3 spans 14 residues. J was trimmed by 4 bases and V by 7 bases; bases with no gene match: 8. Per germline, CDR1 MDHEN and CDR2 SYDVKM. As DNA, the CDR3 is TGTGCCAGCAACCCACGGGCGGGAGCAGATACGCAGTATTTT. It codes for CASNPRAGADTQYF.

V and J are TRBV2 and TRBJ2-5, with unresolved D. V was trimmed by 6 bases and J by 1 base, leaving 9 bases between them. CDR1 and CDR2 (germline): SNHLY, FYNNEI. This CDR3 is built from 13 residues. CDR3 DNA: TGTGCCAGCAGGGATGATTTCCAAGAGACCCAGTACTTC. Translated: CASRDDFQETQYF.

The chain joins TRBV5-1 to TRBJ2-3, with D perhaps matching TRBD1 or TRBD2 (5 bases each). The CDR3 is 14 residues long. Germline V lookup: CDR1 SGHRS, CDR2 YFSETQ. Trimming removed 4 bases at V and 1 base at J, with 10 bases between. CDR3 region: CASSVRDRTDTQYF. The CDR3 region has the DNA TGCGCCAGCAGCGTACGGGACCGCACAGATACGCAGTATTTT. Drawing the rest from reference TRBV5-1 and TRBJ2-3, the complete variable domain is KAGVTQTPRYLIKTRGQQVTLSCSPISGHRSVSWYQQTPGQGLQFLFEYFSETQRNKGNFPGRFSGRQFSNSRSEMNVSTLELGDSALYLCASSVRDRTDTQYFGPGTRLTVL.

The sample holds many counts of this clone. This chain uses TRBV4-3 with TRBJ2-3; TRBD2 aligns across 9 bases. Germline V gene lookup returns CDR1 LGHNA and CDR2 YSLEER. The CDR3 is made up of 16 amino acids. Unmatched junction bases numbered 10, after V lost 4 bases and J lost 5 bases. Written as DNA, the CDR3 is TGCGCCAGCAGCCGAAACCCGGGACTAGCAGGAGATACGCAGTATTTT. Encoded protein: CASSRNPGLAGDTQYF.